Listed below are T cell receptor beta chains from one sample, sequenced in a study of cytomegalovirus exposure and HLA in healthy donors. Profiling relied on immunoSEQ multiplex PCR, and the TCRdb table lists in-frame clones only, not all of them. The sample yields approximately 97,000 clones, around 73% seen once. Source material: PBMCs. The receptors originated from a man between 35 and 55 years old in good health and CMV-seronegative. The CDR3 runs from the conserved cysteine through the conserved F or W. A D gene is named only where the DNA matches it firmly. Expanded clones are given a class, and other clones once, few, many or no size at all.

V gene: TRBV5-1
J gene: TRBJ1-1
clone size: .
D gene: .
CDR3 DNA: TGCGCCAGCAGCCGCTTCCTGAACAGGGAAAAGAACACTGAAGCTTTCTTT
CDR3 protein: CASSRFLNREKNTEAFF

V gene: TRBV29-1
J gene: TRBJ1-1
clone size: few
D gene: .
CDR3 DNA: TGCAGCGTCACCAAAGCGGCGGGCGGCAATGTCTTT
CDR3 protein: CSVTKAAGGNVF

V gene: TRBV10-3
J gene: TRBJ2-7
clone size: few
D gene: .
CDR3 DNA: TGTGCCACCCACCGGGCCCCAGGGGAACACGAGCAGTACTTC
CDR3 protein: CATHRAPGEHEQYF

V gene: TRBV5-1
J gene: TRBJ2-5
clone size: few
D gene: .
CDR3 DNA: TGCGCCAGCTGGAGAGAGGGAGAGACCCAGTACTTC
CDR3 protein: CASWREGETQYF

V gene: TRBV2
J gene: TRBJ1-6
clone size: .
D gene: .
CDR3 DNA: TGTGCCAGCGACCGACAGGCAGCGAATAATTCACCCCTCCACTTT
CDR3 protein: CASDRQAANNSPLHF

V gene: TRBV7-9
J gene: TRBJ2-1
clone size: .
D gene: .
CDR3 DNA: TGTGCCAGCAGCTTAAAGCTAGAGCAGTTCTTC
CDR3 protein: CASSLKLEQFF

V gene: TRBV18
J gene: TRBJ2-5
clone size: .
D gene: TRBD1
CDR3 DNA: TGTGCCAGCTTCTCCACCCTAACAGGGGTCGGCGAGACCCAGTACTTC
CDR3 protein: CASFSTLTGVGETQYF

V gene: TRBV2
J gene: TRBJ1-2
clone size: .
D gene: .
CDR3 DNA: TGTGCCAGCAGTGAAGTACCACAGGGAACCTACACCTTC
CDR3 protein: CASSEVPQGTYTF

V gene: TRBV5-1
J gene: TRBJ2-2
clone size: .
D gene: TRBD1
CDR3 DNA: TGCGCCAGCACCGGGACAGGGGACCTCACCGGGGAGCTGTTTTTT
CDR3 protein: CASTGTGDLTGELFF

V gene: TRBV7-9
J gene: TRBJ1-5
clone size: few
D gene: TRBD1
CDR3 DNA: TGTGCCAGCAGCTCAGGGACAGGGGGCAATCAGCCCCAGCATTTT
CDR3 protein: CASSSGTGGNQPQHF

V gene: TRBV27
J gene: TRBJ2-3
clone size: .
D gene: TRBD2
CDR3 DNA: TGTGCCAGCAGTTCCAAAACTGGGACTAGCGGGGGGGCTAGCACAGATACGCAGTATTTT
CDR3 protein: CASSSKTGTSGGASTDTQYF

V gene: TRBV27
J gene: TRBJ2-5
clone size: .
D gene: TRBD1
CDR3 DNA: TGTGCCAGCAGTTTACGGGGCAGGGGGGAGACCCAGTACTTC
CDR3 protein: CASSLRGRGETQYF

V gene: TRBV9
J gene: TRBJ2-1
clone size: .
D gene: TRBD1
CDR3 DNA: TGTGCCAGCAGCGTAGTAGAGCCCGGGACAGCTTACAATGAGCAGTTCTTC
CDR3 protein: CASSVVEPGTAYNEQFF

V gene: TRBV2
J gene: TRBJ2-1
clone size: few
D gene: TRBD2
CDR3 DNA: TGTGCCAGCACCCCGAAGGTTCTAGCGGAACACAATGAGCAGTTCTTC
CDR3 protein: CASTPKVLAEHNEQFF

V gene: TRBV4-1
J gene: TRBJ2-1
clone size: .
D gene: .
CDR3 DNA: TGCGCCAGCAGCCGCCAGGACAGAGCATACAATGAGCAGTTCTTC
CDR3 protein: CASSRQDRAYNEQFF

V gene: TRBV25-1
J gene: TRBJ2-7
clone size: .
D gene: TRBD1
CDR3 DNA: TGTGCCAGCAGGACAGGGAGCTCCTACGAGCAGTACTTC
CDR3 protein: CASRTGSSYEQYF

V gene: TRBV4-3
J gene: TRBJ2-6
clone size: few
D gene: .
CDR3 DNA: TGCGCCAGCAGCCAAGACCAGGTTCTTAGCTCTGGGGCCAACGTCCTGACTTTC
CDR3 protein: CASSQDQVLSSGANVLTF

V gene: TRBV7-9
J gene: TRBJ2-1
clone size: .
D gene: TRBD1
CDR3 DNA: TGTGCCAGCAGCTTAGTGCCGGGACAGGTCTACAATGAGCAGTTCTTC
CDR3 protein: CASSLVPGQVYNEQFF

V gene: TRBV2
J gene: TRBJ2-5
clone size: .
D gene: .
CDR3 DNA: TGTGCCAGCATCGGGGTTCAAGAGACCCAGTACTTC
CDR3 protein: CASIGVQETQYF

V gene: TRBV2
J gene: TRBJ1-6
clone size: medium-sized
D gene: TRBD1
CDR3 DNA: TGTGCCAGGAACACAGGGGCGGGATCACCCCTCCACTTT
CDR3 protein: CARNTGAGSPLHF

V gene: TRBV5-1
J gene: TRBJ2-2
clone size: .
D gene: TRBD1
CDR3 DNA: TGCGCCAGCAGCTGGACAGGGGGCCACACCGGGGAGCTGTTTTTT
CDR3 protein: CASSWTGGHTGELFF

V gene: TRBV5-1
J gene: TRBJ2-1
clone size: .
D gene: .
CDR3 DNA: TGCGCCAGCAGCCAGTCCGGGAGCAATGAGCAGTTCTTC
CDR3 protein: CASSQSGSNEQFF

V gene: TRBV28
J gene: TRBJ1-2
clone size: .
D gene: TRBD1
CDR3 DNA: TGTGCCAGCGGGACAGGGGGCCCTAACTATGGCTACACCTTC
CDR3 protein: CASGTGGPNYGYTF

V gene: TRBV7-2
J gene: TRBJ2-5
clone size: .
D gene: .
CDR3 DNA: TGTGCCAGCAGTTATTTCGAGACCCAGTACTTC
CDR3 protein: CASSYFETQYF

V gene: TRBV27
J gene: TRBJ2-7
clone size: once
D gene: .
CDR3 DNA: TGTGCCAGCAGTTTGTCCGTTTACTACGAGCAGTACTTC
CDR3 protein: CASSLSVYYEQYF

V gene: TRBV7-2
J gene: TRBJ1-1
clone size: .
D gene: .
CDR3 DNA: TGTGCCAGCAGCCTACATCCGGGGGACACTGAAGCTTTCTTT
CDR3 protein: CASSLHPGDTEAFF

V gene: TRBV19
J gene: TRBJ1-3
clone size: .
D gene: .
CDR3 DNA: TGTGCCAGTAGTACGTCTGGAAACACCATATATTTT
CDR3 protein: CASSTSGNTIYF

V gene: TRBV6-1
J gene: TRBJ2-3
clone size: .
D gene: .
CDR3 DNA: TGTGCCAGCAGTGATTCGCAGCGATGGACGCAGTATTTT
CDR3 protein: CASSDSQRWTQYF

V gene: TRBV2
J gene: TRBJ2-2
clone size: .
D gene: .
CDR3 DNA: TGTGCCAGCATTAAGGGACACCTGAACACCGGGGAGCTGTTTTTT
CDR3 protein: CASIKGHLNTGELFF

V gene: TRBV19
J gene: TRBJ2-2
clone size: few
D gene: .
CDR3 DNA: TGTGCCAGTAGTATCTGGGGGGCGAACACCGGGGAGCTGTTTTTT
CDR3 protein: CASSIWGANTGELFF